A single sample is the source of the 32 T cell receptor beta chains below, sequenced in a study of blood T cell repertoires in COVID-19. Sequenced by immunoSEQ multiplex PCR; TCRdb stores in-frame clones only, minus some. The table includes approximately 450,000 clones, 70% to 90% detected once. The sequencing sample was made of PBMCs or T cells enriched from blood (not recorded which). Receptor source: a woman aged 18-35 years with acute COVID-19.

J is TRBJ1-5 and V is TRBV24-1; 8 nucleotides agree with TRBD1. The CDR3 is made up of 18 amino acids. V lost 10 bases, J lost 0 bases, and 16 bases stayed unmatched. The germline V gene has CDR1 KGHDR and CDR2 SFDVKD. As DNA, the CDR3 is TGTGCCACAACGCACGGACAGGGCGGGGTATATAGCAATCAGCCCCAGCATTTT. Its translation is CATTHGQGGVYSNQPQHF.

V gene TRBV7-9 combines with J gene TRBJ2-7; 7 bases are shared with TRBD2. The CDR3 is 14 amino acids. After removal of 0 bases from V and 3 bases from J, the junction contained 2 bases not matched to a gene. The V gene's germline CDR1 is SEHNR and CDR2 FQNEAQ (reference sequence). CDR3 protein: CASSLAAGFYEQYF. The DNA of the CDR3 is TGTGCCAGCAGCTTAGCAGCGGGGTTCTACGAGCAGTACTTC. Full variable domain (outside the CDR3, taken from reference TRBV7-9 and TRBJ2-7): DTGVSQNPRHKITKRGQNVTFRCDPISEHNRLYWYRQTLGQGPEFLTYFQNEAQLEKSRLLSDRFSAERPKGSFSTLEIQRTEQGDSAMYLCASSLAAGFYEQYFGPGTRLTVT.

This clone was counted a single time. This chain links TRBV2 with TRBJ2-6; D unresolved. The CDR3 loop spans 17 amino acids. V dropped 3 bases and J dropped 0 bases, with 12 bases sitting between them. Germline loops: CDR1 SNHLY, CDR2 FYNNEI. The CDR3: CASSDFPGPSGANVLTF. The CDR3 nucleotides read TGTGCCAGCAGTGATTTTCCAGGCCCCTCTGGGGCCAACGTCCTGACTTTC.

The chain uses TRBV19 and TRBJ2-2; D remains ambiguous. This CDR3 contains 16 residues. CDR1 and CDR2 (germline): LNHDA, SQIVND (reference sequence). Trimming removed 5 bases from V and 5 bases from J, with 18 bases in between. This chain's CDR3 is CASSPNLSRFTGELFF. CDR3 sequence (DNA): TGTGCCAGTAGTCCCAATCTGAGTAGATTTACCGGGGAGCTGTTTTTT. The full variable domain, completed using reference TRBV19 and TRBJ2-2, is DGGITQSPKYLFRKEGQNVTLSCEQNLNHDAMYWYRQDPGQGLRLIYYSQIVNDFQKGDIAEGYSVSREKKESFPLTVTSAQKNPTAFYLCASSPNLSRFTGELFFGEGSRLTVL.

The chain combines TRBV10-3 with TRBJ1-2; TRBD1 might be the D (5 bases). Trimming removed 4 bases from V and 4 bases from J, with 13 bases in between. The CDR3 consists of 14 residues. CDR1 ENHRY and CDR2 SYGVKD come from the germline V gene. This CDR3 reads CAISGETVLYGYTF. The CDR3 DNA follows: TGTGCCATCAGTGGTGAGACAGTCCTCTATGGCTACACCTTC.

This chain joins TRBV5-4 and TRBJ2-2; no firm D call. The V and J ends lost 5 bases and 1 base respectively, with 6 bases between them. The germline V gene encodes CDR1 SGHNT and CDR2 YYREEE (reference sequence). This CDR3 is built from 13 residues. The CDR3 coding sequence is TGTGCCAGCAGACCCGGGAACACCGGGGAGCTGTTTTTT. Amino acids: CASRPGNTGELFF.

The CDR3 bases are TGTGCCAGCAGCCCCCCCGGCGACAGGGGCCCCTTCTACGAGCAGTACTTC. Its translation: CASSPPGDRGPFYEQYF. This chain connects TRBV7-8 to TRBJ2-7; TRBD1 agrees at 8 bases. The germline CDR1 and CDR2 sequences are SGHVS and FQNEAQ. Trimming removed 5 bases from V and 3 bases from J; junction bases left unmatched: 15. The CDR3 is made up of 17 amino acids.

This clone was seen once. The CDR3 bases are TGTGCCAGCAGCCGGACAGGGGGGAACTACGAGCAGTACTTC. Translation gives CASSRTGGNYEQYF. V usage is TRBV5-5 and J usage is TRBJ2-7; 10 nucleotides agree with TRBD1. Looked up from germline, CDR1 is SGHKS and CDR2 is YYEKEE (reference sequence). The CDR3 contains 14 residues. J gave up 3 bases and V 4 bases, and 4 bases lay outside the gene matches.

This chain links TRBV2 with TRBJ1-5; no firm D call. The CDR3 length is 12 residues. Looked up from germline, CDR1 is SNHLY and CDR2 is FYNNEI. V lost 10 bases to trimming and J lost 4 bases, with 11 bases between them. The chain's CDR3 is CATRELNQPQHF. In nucleotides, the CDR3 is TGTGCCACCCGGGAACTAAATCAGCCCCAGCATTTT.

The CDR3 sequence: CASSRDRGGSPLHF. CDR3 in DNA: TGTGCCAGCTCCCGAGACAGGGGGGGATCACCCCTCCACTTT. This chain joins TRBV18 and TRBJ1-6; the match to TRBD1 covers 9 bases. Unmatched junction bases numbered 7, after V lost 6 bases and J lost 10 bases. CDR3 length equals 14 residues. Germline CDR1 KGHSH, CDR2 LQKENI. Combining the CDR3 with reference TRBV18 and TRBJ1-6 gives the whole variable domain NAGVMQNPRHLVRRRGQEARLRCSPMKGHSHVYWYRQLPEEGLKFMVYLQKENIIDESGMPKERFSAEFPKEGPSILRIQQVVRGDSAAYFCASSRDRGGSPLHFGNGTRLTVT.

V gene TRBV19 combines with J gene TRBJ1-2; TRBD1 aligns across 7 bases. The CDR3 runs 16 residues. V lost 3 bases and J lost 7; bases outside the gene matches: 14. The germline CDR1 and CDR2 sequences are LNHDA and SQIVND (reference sequence). CDR3 sequence (DNA): TGTGCCAGTAGTATTGGGAGTGAGGGGGCGACGAGTGGCTACACCTTC. This gives the protein CASSIGSEGATSGYTF.

This chain links TRBV29-1 with TRBJ2-1; 8 bases match TRBD2. CDR3 length: 14 residues. CDR1 is SQVTM and CDR2 is ANQGSEA in the germline V gene. Trimming took 6 bases from V and 5 from J; bases not matched to a gene: 9. The CDR3 DNA reads TGCAGCGTGAGACTAGCGTATACTCACAATGAGCAGTTCTTC. This encodes CSVRLAYTHNEQFF.

The J gene is TRBJ1-2, the V gene TRBV28; 7 bases are shared with TRBD1. The CDR3 has 15 amino acids. Germline CDR1 reads MDHEN; CDR2 reads SYDVKM. Trimming removed 6 bases from V and 4 bases from J; junction bases left unmatched: 11. CDR3 bases: TGTGCCAGCAGCACACGGACAGGCATCCCCTATGGCTACACCTTC. This sequence encodes CASSTRTGIPYGYTF.

The chain carries TRBV28 and TRBJ1-2, with TRBD1 matching over 9 bases. Germline lookup yields CDR1 MDHEN and CDR2 SYDVKM. J was trimmed by 4 bases and V by 5 bases; bases with no gene match: 11. The length of the CDR3 is 16 residues. CDR3: CASSRTGGGYFYGYTF. The DNA of the CDR3 is TGTGCCAGCAGTCGCACAGGGGGCGGGTATTTCTATGGCTACACCTTC.

This clone came up once. This chain links TRBV12-3 or TRBV12-4 with TRBJ2-3; D remains unclear. CDR3 length equals 12 residues. Between the trimmed V and J ends, which lost 6 bases and 4 bases, there was a span of 8 bases. CDR3: CASRLWADTQYF. The CDR3 DNA follows: TGTGCCAGCAGACTATGGGCAGATACGCAGTATTTT.

The chain is built from TRBV5-1 and TRBJ2-3; the match to TRBD1 covers 9 bases. CDR3 size: 15 residues. Germline CDR1 reads SGHRS; CDR2 reads YFSETQ. With 6 bases clipped from V and 4 bases from J, the junction kept 9 bases outside the gene matches. In nucleotides, the CDR3 is TGCGCCAGCACAAAACAGGGGGCGATCCCAGATACGCAGTATTTT. Translated: CASTKQGAIPDTQYF.

The chain has TRBV18 and TRBJ2-3; possible D gene TRBD1, 5 bases. Germline V CDR1 and CDR2: KGHSH, LQKENI. Trimming took 3 bases from V and 2 from J, leaving 9 bases between them. The CDR3 spans 14 residues. The DNA of the CDR3 is TGTGCCAGCTCACCGCAGGACAACACAGATACGCAGTATTTT. Protein: CASSPQDNTDTQYF.

The chain carries TRBV12-3 or TRBV12-4 and TRBJ2-7, with 7 bases lining up with TRBD2. The CDR3 is 13 amino acids. With 3 bases clipped from V and 5 bases from J, the junction kept 4 bases outside the gene matches. The CDR3 loop reads CASSFGGSHEQYF. CDR3 bases: TGTGCCAGCAGTTTCGGCGGGAGCCACGAGCAGTACTTC.

V usage is TRBV28 and J usage is TRBJ2-7, with 13 bases lining up with TRBD2. The ends lost 5 bases at V and 2 bases at J; junction bases unmatched: 0. In germline, CDR1 is MDHEN, CDR2 SYDVKM. The CDR3 is 14 residues long. The CDR3, as DNA: TGTGCCAGCAGTGGACTAGCGGGAGCCTACGAGCAGTACTTC. Amino acids: CASSGLAGAYEQYF.

The chain carries TRBV2 and TRBJ2-5, with a tentative D call TRBD1 (5 bases). The CDR3 consists of 13 residues. Germline V CDR1 and CDR2: SNHLY, FYNNEI. V was shortened by 3 bases and J by 2 bases, with 7 bases between the two germline ends. The CDR3 bases are TGTGCCAGCAGTGATCAGGGACAAGAGACCCAGTACTTC. The encoded protein is CASSDQGQETQYF.

Comment on this clone: In the same sample, other DNA sequences code for this CDR3. The V call is TRBV7-9, the J call TRBJ2-7; D is uncertain. Per germline, CDR1 SEHNR and CDR2 FQNEAQ (reference sequence). V shed 1 base and J shed 4 bases, with 5 bases lying between them. CDR3 length equals 12 residues. CDR3 in DNA: TGTGCCAGCAGCTTAGATATTTACGAGCAGTACTTC. It is translated as CASSLDIYEQYF.

J is TRBJ2-1 and V is TRBV19; 10 nucleotides line up with TRBD2. The CDR3 runs 14 residues. CDR1 and CDR2 (germline): LNHDA, SQIVND (reference sequence). The V gene end was trimmed by 6 bases and the J gene end by 5 bases; junction bases not matched to a gene: 4. DNA of the CDR3: TGTGCCAGTAGCCTAGGACTAGCGGACAATGAGCAGTTCTTC. This codes for CASSLGLADNEQFF.

The J gene is TRBJ2-6, the V gene TRBV5-1; D possibly corresponds to TRBD1 (6 bases). The CDR3 is 15 amino acids. Germline lookup yields CDR1 SGHRS and CDR2 YFSETQ. Trimming took 3 bases from V and 4 from J, leaving 11 bases between them. This CDR3 is CASSSQGNGANVLTF. The CDR3 DNA reads TGCGCCAGCAGCTCTCAGGGGAACGGGGCCAACGTCCTGACTTTC.

The J gene is TRBJ2-3, the V gene TRBV24-1, with TRBD1 matching 7 bases. The CDR3 totals 16 residues. V lost 9 bases, J lost 2 bases, and 13 bases stayed unmatched. Germline loops: CDR1 KGHDR, CDR2 SFDVKD. The CDR3 protein is CATQPVGQGDTDTQYF. CDR3 coding DNA: TGTGCCACCCAACCAGTCGGGCAGGGGGACACAGATACGCAGTATTTT.

This sequence joins TRBV10-2 and TRBJ2-5, with 9 bases aligning to TRBD2. Germline CDR1 reads WSHSY; CDR2 reads SAAADI. The CDR3 totals 13 residues. V shed 6 bases and J 2 bases; nucleotides not matched to a gene: 1. The CDR3 sequence: CASRTSGQETQYF. As DNA, the CDR3 is TGCGCCAGCAGGACTAGCGGACAAGAGACCCAGTACTTC.

This clone was picked up a small number of times. The V call is TRBV20-1, the J call TRBJ2-3, with 9 bases aligning to TRBD2. The J segment lost 2 bases and the V segment lost 3 bases, leaving 6 bases of the junction unmatched. The germline V gene has CDR1 DFQATT and CDR2 SNEGSKA (reference sequence). This CDR3 region has 15 residues. In DNA, the CDR3 is TGCAGTGCTAGTAAGCTAGCGGGACTCACAGATACGCAGTATTTT. It codes for CSASKLAGLTDTQYF.

The rearrangement uses TRBV5-6 and TRBJ2-5; 11 nucleotides align to TRBD2. Germline CDR1 reads SGHDT; CDR2 reads YYEEEE. The CDR3 runs to 16 residues. The V segment lost 4 bases and the J segment 3 bases; nucleotides outside the gene matches: 8. CDR3 in amino acids: CASSIPSSGREETQYF. The CDR3 coding sequence is TGTGCCAGCAGCATCCCGAGTAGCGGGAGGGAAGAGACCCAGTACTTC.

This clone has only a few counts. Other DNA sequences in the sample encode the same CDR3. The chain links TRBV28 to TRBJ2-1; 9 positions agree with TRBD2. Germline CDR1 is MDHEN and CDR2 is SYDVKM. This CDR3 is built from 14 residues. With 7 bases clipped from V and 4 bases from J, the junction kept 5 bases outside the gene matches. CDR3 protein: CASKTSGDYNEQFF. The DNA of the CDR3 is TGTGCCAGCAAGACTAGCGGAGATTACAATGAGCAGTTCTTC. The variable domain in full, with the rest retrieved from reference TRBV28 and TRBJ2-1, is DVKVTQSSRYLVKRTGEKVFLECVQDMDHENMFWYRQDPGLGLRLIYFSYDVKMKEKGDIPEGYSVSREKKERFSLILESASTNQTSMYLCASKTSGDYNEQFFGPGTRLTVL.

This clone has only one observation. This chain links TRBV27 with TRBJ1-6, with D hard to call. The germline CDR1 and CDR2 sequences are MNHEY and SMNVEV (reference sequence). Between the trimmed V and J ends, which lost 8 bases and 7 bases, there was a span of 15 bases. This CDR3 contains 14 residues. CDR3 in DNA: TGTGCCAGCGCCGGCCGGGTGCGGAATTCACCCCTCCACTTT. It yields the protein CASAGRVRNSPLHF.

The chain combines TRBV7-6 with TRBJ1-4; D not certain. The CDR3 is 14 residues long. V lost 0 bases to trimming and J lost 7 bases, with 9 bases between them. From germline, CDR1 is SGHVS and CDR2 FNYEAQ. This chain's CDR3 is CASSLAGGGEKLFF. The CDR3 coding sequence is TGTGCCAGCAGCTTAGCGGGCGGAGGTGAAAAACTGTTTTTT.

The chain combines TRBV7-2 with TRBJ2-3; a possible D gene is TRBD1 (5 bases). Per the germline V gene, CDR1 is SGHTA and CDR2 is FQGNSA. The CDR3 extends over 15 amino acids. Trimming pared 5 bases from V and 6 bases from J, leaving 18 bases between. The DNA of the CDR3 is TGTGCCAGCAGCAGTAGGGGTCGGCGATCGGATACGCAGTATTTT. This gives the protein CASSSRGRRSDTQYF.

The chain employs TRBV2 and TRBJ1-1; possible D gene TRBD1, 5 bases. Per the germline V gene, CDR1 is SNHLY and CDR2 is FYNNEI. Trimming left V 6 bases short and J 6 bases short, with 11 bases between. CDR3 size: 12 residues. For the CDR3, the DNA is TGTGCCAGCAGCCCGGACATCTCTGAAGCTTTCTTT. This codes for CASSPDISEAFF.